This TCR beta chain is from a study of blood T cell repertoires in COVID-19. The overall study: Samples of COVID-19 (acute and convalescent) were obtained from the United States, Italy and Spain. T cells, B-cell-depleted T cells, or PBMCs supplied cDNA or gDNA.

Trimming took 6 bases from V and 3 from J; bases not matched to a gene: 8. Germline CDR1 KGHSH, CDR2 LQKENI. The CDR3 extends over 15 amino acids. Authors' analysis steps: Amplifying reference gene primers gave estimates of nucleated cell counts. Sequenced by immunoSEQ multiplex PCR; TCRdb stores in-frame clones only, minus some. V, J and clone size derive from that table, while D and trimming were established from the DNA sequence. Of some 210,000 clones in the sample, around 80% were seen once. The chain joins TRBV18 to TRBJ1-2; 9 nucleotides align to TRBD1. Sequencing used peripheral blood. This sequence originates from a human donor in a cohort sampled during active COVID-19. The DNA for the CDR3 is TGTGCCAGCTCCTTGAGGACAGGGGAATACTATGGCTACACCTTC. It codes for CASSLRTGEYYGYTF.